This is a list of T cell receptor beta chains from one sample in a study of T-cell reconstitution after alpha-beta-depleted transplantation in children. TCRdb processed the PCR reads anew with MiXCR; each CDR3 protein has one entry. The table shows more than 200,000 distinct CDR3 sequences, with about 15% occurring only once. The sequencing here drew on PBMCs, mostly from graft donor cells, taken 360 days after TCRalphabeta/CD19-depleted stem cell transplant. These receptors were obtained from a male patient aged 2-15 years who had a stem cell transplant for acute lymphoblastic leukemia, so the T cells may come from the graft donor. Each CDR3 is given without its conserved first and last residue. The order of the fields is D gene, V gene, clone size, CDR3 protein. D genes are given only for firm matches. Some rows have no size entry. The others give once, few or many, or a class for an expanded clone.

>TRBD2|TRBV5-1|NA
ASSLTSGGARRTDTQY
>NA|TRBV5-1|few
ASSVYGQNYEQY
>TRBD1|TRBV12-3/TRBV12-4|NA
ASSSGTGKNSPLH
>NA|TRBV7-2|few
ASSFIYEQY
>TRBD2|TRBV20-1|few
SLWGRGGLQETQY
>TRBD2|TRBV30|few
AWSDLRGGQETQY
>NA|TRBV20-1|few
SARGAAKEEKLF
>NA|TRBV28|NA
ASRLRWAYEQY
>TRBD1|TRBV5-5|NA
ASSFEQGSQY
>NA|TRBV29-1|NA
SVERMENTEAF
>TRBD2|TRBV5-1|many
ASSFRLAGGKNEQF
>TRBD1|TRBV12-3/TRBV12-4|few
ASNNWDRGQEQY
>TRBD2|TRBV20-1|NA
SARKTSGGFSSYEQY
>NA|TRBV28|few
ASRGTGRRTDTQY
>NA|TRBV7-2|NA
ASSPEKADQPQH
>NA|TRBV4-2|NA
ASSQEWGAGETQY
>TRBD1|TRBV9|few
ASSVGLQGVELF
>TRBD1|TRBV12-3/TRBV12-4|few
ASSWTGGDTGELF
>NA|TRBV3-1|NA
ASSQLLALTDTQY
>TRBD2|TRBV6-1|NA
ASTGGPGTGELF